Below, 14 T cell receptor beta chains from the same sample are listed, as sequenced in a study of vaccination and CD4 T cells after COVID-19. The Oncomine TCR Beta short-read assay was applied to DNA of cultured CD4+ T cells. TCRdb reprocessed the PCR reads via MiXCR and lists one record per CDR3 protein. The sample contains over 12,000 distinct CDR3 sequences, about 45% of which appear only once. Their antigens remain unidentified. Treatment reported: roughly ten-day PBMC culture with coronavirus spike peptide pools or control peptides (ViraFEST assay). The sequenced material came from CD4+ T cells from blood, cultured in vitro. These receptors came from a human donor who had recovered from COVID-19.

This clonotype turned up a few times. The chain links TRBV7-9 to TRBJ2-3; no clear D. From germline, CDR1 is SEHNR and CDR2 FQNEAQ (reference sequence). This CDR3 region has 14 residues. Trimming removed 2 bases at V and 0 bases at J, with 6 bases between. CDR3 DNA sequence: TGTGCCAGCAGCTTACTGGGGAGCACAGATACGCAGTATTTT. Protein sequence: CASSLLGSTDTQYF.

This clonotype is termed large. The chain couples TRBV11-1 to TRBJ1-2; D is ambiguous. Trimming left V 2 bases short and J 6 bases short, with 10 bases between. Germline V lookup: CDR1 SGHAT, CDR2 FQDESV (reference sequence). The CDR3 is 13 residues long. The CDR3 protein is CASSLLGGDGYTF. The CDR3 DNA reads TGTGCCAGCAGCTTACTAGGCGGGGATGGCTACACCTTC.

The chain is built from TRBV10-2 and TRBJ1-1, with D possibly matching TRBD1 (6 bases). V was pared by 6 bases and J by 2 bases, with 13 bases between. The CDR3 totals 14 residues. CDR1 and CDR2 from the germline V gene are WSHSY and SAAADI. Written as DNA, the CDR3 is TGCGCCAGCAGGGAGGACAGCTTCAACACTGAAGCTTTCTTT. Residues: CASREDSFNTEAFF.

The chain employs TRBV7-9 and TRBJ2-1, with TRBD2 matching over 10 bases. Trimming cost V 8 bases and J 4 bases; bases outside gene matches: 8. Per the germline V gene, CDR1 is SEHNR and CDR2 is FQNEAQ (reference sequence). The CDR3 covers 15 residues. The CDR3 loop is CASPLAGGGYNEQFF. The CDR3 nucleotides read TGTGCCAGCCCTTTAGCGGGAGGAGGATACAATGAGCAGTTCTTC.

This clonotype has only a few counts. The chain combines TRBV14 with TRBJ2-7; no clear D gene. CDR3 length equals 14 residues. Germline V gene lookup returns CDR1 SGHDN and CDR2 FVKESK. Trimming shortened V by 6 bases and J by 0 bases, and 12 bases separated the two germline ends. CDR3 DNA: TGTGCCAGCAGTGGCTACCTGAGCTCCTACGAGCAGTACTTC. Protein product: CASSGYLSSYEQYF.

V and J are TRBV5-5 and TRBJ2-2; the D gene could be TRBD1 or TRBD2 (5 bases each). The V and J ends lost 2 bases and 5 bases respectively, with 13 bases between them. CDR3 length: 15 amino acids. Germline CDR1 and CDR2: SGHKS and YYEKEE (reference sequence). The CDR3 sequence: CASSLRWGITGELFF. The CDR3, as DNA: TGTGCCAGCAGCTTACGATGGGGGATTACCGGGGAGCTGTTTTTT.

V and J are TRBV2 and TRBJ2-5; D perhaps matches TRBD2 (6 bases). CDR1 is SNHLY and CDR2 is FYNNEI in the germline V gene. The CDR3 spans 13 residues. V gave up 4 bases and J gave up 5 bases, with 11 bases separating them. This chain's CDR3 is CASSAGERETQYF. The CDR3 nucleotides read TGTGCCAGCAGTGCGGGGGAACGGGAGACCCAGTACTTC. Combining the CDR3 with reference TRBV2 and TRBJ2-5 gives the whole variable domain EPEVTQTPSHQVTQMGQEVILRCVPISNHLYFYWYRQILGQKVEFLVSFYNNEISEKSEIFDDQFSVERPDGSNFTLKIRSTKLEDSAMYFCASSAGERETQYFGPGTRLLVL.

This chain connects TRBV19 to TRBJ1-6; 9 nucleotides align to TRBD1. After removal of 6 bases from V and 5 bases from J, the junction contained 5 bases not matched to a gene. Germline-derived CDR1 and CDR2 are LNHDA and SQIVND (reference sequence). This CDR3 comprises 15 residues. CDR3 nucleotides: TGTGCCAGTAGACCAGGGACAGGGAATAATTCACCCCTCCACTTT. This gives the protein CASRPGTGNNSPLHF. Variable domain in full (rest from reference TRBV19 and TRBJ1-6): DGGITQSPKYLFRKEGQNVTLSCEQNLNHDAMYWYRQDPGQGLRLIYYSQIVNDFQKGDIAEGYSVSREKKESFPLTVTSAQKNPTAFYLCASRPGTGNNSPLHFGNGTRLTVT.

The chain recombines TRBV2 with TRBJ2-1; maybe TRBD1 (6 bases). The V end lost 8 bases, the J end lost 5 bases, and 13 bases lay between the germline ends. Germline V gene sequence: CDR1 SNHLY, CDR2 FYNNEI. The CDR3 loop spans 13 amino acids. The CDR3 spells CASGGWTDNEQFF. CDR3 bases: TGTGCCAGCGGGGGTTGGACAGACAATGAGCAGTTCTTC.

This CDR3 is CATSDVPGELFF. In DNA, the CDR3 is TGTGCCACCAGTGATGTCCCCGGGGAGCTGTTTTTT. The rearrangement links TRBV24-1 to TRBJ2-2; no clear D gene. Germline V gives CDR1 KGHDR, CDR2 SFDVKD. The CDR3 spans 12 residues. V lost 3 bases and J lost 6, with 4 bases in between.

The gene calls are TRBV2 and TRBJ1-2; unclear D gene. The CDR3 runs 11 residues. Germline V gene data show CDR1 as SNHLY and CDR2 as FYNNEI. V was cut by 3 bases and J by 4 bases, with 3 bases left in between. The CDR3 bases are TGTGCCAGCAGTGAGGTCTATGGCTACACCTTC. Protein product: CASSEVYGYTF.

This clonotype was counted a single time. V and J are TRBV5-1 and TRBJ1-6; tentative D call: TRBD1 (5 bases). Germline values: CDR1 SGHRS, CDR2 YFSETQ. Trimming shortened V by 4 bases and J by 7 bases, and 12 bases separated the two germline ends. The length of the CDR3 is 14 residues. In DNA form, the CDR3 reads TGCGCCAGCAGCCCCAATTGGGGCAATTCACCCCTCCACTTT. As protein: CASSPNWGNSPLHF.

This clonotype is classed as medium-sized (0.01 to 0.1%). The V and J genes are TRBV6-1 and TRBJ1-5; no clear D gene. CDR3 length equals 15 residues. Trimming pared 6 bases from V and 2 bases from J, leaving 14 bases between. CDR1 is MNHNS, CDR2 SASEGT, per germline. The CDR3 sequence is CASRTSWGGNQPQHF. The CDR3 DNA sequence: TGTGCCAGCAGGACGTCTTGGGGTGGCAATCAGCCCCAGCATTTT.

This clonotype has a handful of counts. The V and J genes are TRBV6-5 and TRBJ1-6, with TRBD1 matching over 9 bases. The J segment lost 16 bases and the V segment lost 4 bases, leaving 11 bases of the junction unmatched. The CDR3 consists of 14 residues. Germline values: CDR1 MNHEY, CDR2 SVGAGI. The CDR3 loop reads CASSSGTGIAGLHF. The CDR3 DNA follows: TGTGCCAGCAGTTCCGGGACAGGGATTGCAGGTCTCCACTTT.